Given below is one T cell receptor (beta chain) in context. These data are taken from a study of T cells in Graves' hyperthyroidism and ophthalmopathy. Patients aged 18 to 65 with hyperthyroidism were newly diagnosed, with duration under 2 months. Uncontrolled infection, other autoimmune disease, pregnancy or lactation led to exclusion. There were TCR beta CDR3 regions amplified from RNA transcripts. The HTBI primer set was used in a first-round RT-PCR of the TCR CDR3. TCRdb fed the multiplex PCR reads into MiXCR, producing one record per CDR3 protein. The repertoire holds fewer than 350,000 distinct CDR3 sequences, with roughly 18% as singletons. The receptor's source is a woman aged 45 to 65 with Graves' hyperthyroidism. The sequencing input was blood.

The chain's CDR3 is CSASPGLANGELFF. The CDR3 region has the DNA TGCAGTGCTAGCCCGGGACTAGCGAACGGGGAGCTGTTTTTT. The V call is TRBV20-1, the J call TRBJ2-2; TRBD2 matches at 10 bases. This CDR3 is built from 14 residues. V gave up 3 bases and J gave up 7 bases; unmatched junction bases: 5. The germline V gene has CDR1 DFQATT and CDR2 SNEGSKA (reference sequence).